This paragraph covers one T cell receptor (beta chain) sequence. The specificity of this receptor is unknown. The record originates from a study of T cells expressing NK-cell markers (dated by TCRdb to the early 2020s). General notes on the study: About 8 donors provided sorted CD3+CD56+NKG2C+, CD3+CD56+NKG2C- and CD3+CD56-NKG2C+ T-cell subsets, whose TCR beta-chain repertoires were profiled. Among the eight sequenced donors, seven were HCMV-seropositive and one was HCMV-seronegative. All eight donors whose samples were sequenced were randomly selected healthy volunteers, three of them men and five women. The libraries were sequenced on Illumina HiSeq 2000/2500, MiSeq or NextSeq, producing 2 x 150 bp reads.

CDR1 and CDR2, looked up from the germline V gene (reference sequence), are LNHNV and YYDKDF. From the cysteine through the phenylalanine, the CDR3 covers 16 amino acids. A DNA sequence was not provided. Paper-wide results and their limitations: Whether the expanded NKG2C-expressing T cell clones were specific for HCMV antigens remained unclear. Those dominant clonotypes were again the most abundant among CD3+CD56-NKG2C+ cells in a handful of donors, at roughly 25-60.1%. In six donors, the dominant CD3+CD56+NKG2C+ clonotypes were among the top 10 CD8+ clonotypes and accounted for roughly 1.0-7.5% of CD8+ T cells.

HCMV-specific IgG was detected in serum with a commercial ELISA kit to determine HCMV serostatus. Ficoll density gradient centrifugation was used to isolate peripheral blood mononuclear cells from blood. The data were produced on an Illumina HiSeq 2000. The TCR beta cDNA libraries were made using 5'RACE template switching, a step that added both a universal primer site and unique molecular identifiers. cDNA synthesis was primed from the TCR beta constant segment, followed by two successive PCR amplification steps. From the authors' description of their analysis: MIGEC was used to demultiplex reads and group the reads by UMI, and MiTCR was used to assemble and quantify clonotypes. Only TCR cDNA sequences supported by at least two reads were kept to exclude erroneous sequences. The tcR package was used for downstream repertoire analysis, and clonotypes were matched across fractions by CDR3 nucleotide sequence plus V segment. VDJmatch was used to annotate antigen specificity against VDJdb, with one amino acid substitution in CDR3 allowed. TCRdb reprocessed the reads, so every CDR3 protein sequence counts as one entry and DNA is not shown. Here the V and J calls rest on TCRdb's processing, not on the authors' analysis. For this sample, the table gives some 150,000 distinct CDR3 sequences. The ten largest clones add up to 9% to 15% of the sample.

The sequenced sample was blood T cells: a sorted CD56 or NKG2C T cell subset, CD4+ or CD8+ T cells, or bulk PBMC T cells (not recorded which). This chain joins TRBV15 to TRBJ2-7; the D call from TCRdb, TRBD2, cannot be confirmed without DNA. The clonotype was recovered from a man in his late teens or twenties in good health. Donor details come from another sample of the same person, matched by shared clones. The CDR3 in this case is CATSRGGTSSSYEQYF.